Listed below are T cell receptor beta chains from one sample, sequenced in a study of OX40 agonist ivuxolimab in advanced cancers. Clones were read by immunoSEQ multiplex PCR, and TCRdb kept only the in-frame ones, dropping some. The table records roughly 19,000 clones, roughly three quarters of them present only once. The input for sequencing was CD4+ or CD8+ T cells sorted from blood, taken in a trial of the OX40 agonist ivuxolimab. The receptor set was obtained from an adult with an advanced solid tumor such as melanoma, head and neck, liver or kidney cancer. The conserved cysteine and the conserved F or W are not part of the CDR3 here.

v_call: TRBV27
j_call: TRBJ1-5
cdr3_aa: ASSPLQGWDQPQH

v_call: TRBV28
j_call: TRBJ2-3
cdr3_aa: ASRTGTAADTQY

v_call: TRBV5-1
j_call: TRBJ2-3
cdr3_aa: ASSLSGSRPQY

v_call: TRBV11-3
j_call: TRBJ2-1
cdr3_aa: ASTLRGSHEQF

v_call: TRBV7-6
j_call: TRBJ2-1
cdr3_aa: ASSYSGTEYNEQF

v_call: TRBV7-2
j_call: TRBJ2-7
cdr3_aa: ASSLEVGSPEQY

v_call: TRBV11-2
j_call: TRBJ1-2
cdr3_aa: ASSPGISLYGYT

v_call: TRBV27
j_call: TRBJ2-3
cdr3_aa: ASSLGGALTDTQY

v_call: TRBV7-2
j_call: TRBJ2-5
cdr3_aa: ASSLDGAETQY

v_call: TRBV7-9
j_call: TRBJ1-1
cdr3_aa: ASSLGSIEAF

v_call: TRBV28
j_call: TRBJ1-2
cdr3_aa: ASSLRGARNYGYT

v_call: TRBV9
j_call: TRBJ2-3
cdr3_aa: ASSVGRGGADTQY

v_call: TRBV5-1
j_call: TRBJ2-2
cdr3_aa: ASSFPDGERGNTGELF

v_call: TRBV6-5
j_call: TRBJ2-3
cdr3_aa: ASSYGWGDTQY

v_call: TRBV25-1
j_call: TRBJ1-2
cdr3_aa: ASSDIGETYGYT

v_call: TRBV4-1
j_call: TRBJ2-3
cdr3_aa: ASSQEQVVRRDTDTQY

v_call: TRBV6-1
j_call: TRBJ2-7
cdr3_aa: ASSEITGDEQY

v_call: TRBV7-9
j_call: TRBJ2-2
cdr3_aa: ARGVNTGELF

v_call: TRBV5-1
j_call: TRBJ2-2
cdr3_aa: ASSFGGTGFTGELF

v_call: TRBV10-3
j_call: TRBJ1-1
cdr3_aa: AISGAGQGRGTEAF

v_call: TRBV7-2
j_call: TRBJ1-2
cdr3_aa: ASRLDRGIYYGYT

v_call: TRBV6-5
j_call: TRBJ2-2
cdr3_aa: ASSFETGELF

v_call: TRBV7-2
j_call: TRBJ1-6
cdr3_aa: ASSLRGTIYNSPLH

v_call: TRBV7-9
j_call: TRBJ2-7
cdr3_aa: ASSTTGNEQY

v_call: TRBV5-6
j_call: TRBJ2-2
cdr3_aa: ASSHTDRDTGELF

v_call: TRBV19
j_call: TRBJ2-1
cdr3_aa: ASSMIGSNEQF

v_call: TRBV4-3
j_call: TRBJ1-1
cdr3_aa: ASSHGTTETEAF

v_call: TRBV11-3
j_call: TRBJ2-2
cdr3_aa: ASRPRGQGHWELF

v_call: TRBV13
j_call: TRBJ1-3
cdr3_aa: ASRWSSGNTIY

v_call: TRBV2
j_call: TRBJ2-3
cdr3_aa: ASRMGLAGGTDTQY

v_call: TRBV7-8
j_call: TRBJ1-3
cdr3_aa: ASSLAPGAFDTIY

v_call: TRBV5-6
j_call: TRBJ2-7
cdr3_aa: ASSGDGSYEQY

v_call: TRBV5-1
j_call: TRBJ1-1
cdr3_aa: ASSATFMNTEAF

v_call: TRBV6-5
j_call: TRBJ1-1
cdr3_aa: ASGFPLGAEAF

v_call: TRBV28
j_call: TRBJ2-5
cdr3_aa: ASSPPQQETQY

v_call: TRBV12-5
j_call: TRBJ1-2
cdr3_aa: ASGPPNGGYGYT

v_call: TRBV15
j_call: TRBJ2-7
cdr3_aa: ATSGRGGAEMAEQY

v_call: TRBV14
j_call: TRBJ2-7
cdr3_aa: ASSLTGFAYEQY

v_call: TRBV28
j_call: TRBJ1-2
cdr3_aa: ASSFSLAGNYGYT

v_call: TRBV7-2
j_call: TRBJ2-7
cdr3_aa: ASSLAGTGGVYEQY

v_call: TRBV9
j_call: TRBJ2-5
cdr3_aa: ASSVEGAGERETQY

v_call: TRBV4-2
j_call: TRBJ1-5
cdr3_aa: ASSQDLGQPQH

v_call: TRBV11-2
j_call: TRBJ2-7
cdr3_aa: ASSAFFGSSYEQY

v_call: TRBV15
j_call: TRBJ1-1
cdr3_aa: ATSRDPVVSTEAF

v_call: TRBV9
j_call: TRBJ2-3
cdr3_aa: ASSSPGQVMSTDTQY

v_call: TRBV11-2
j_call: TRBJ2-6
cdr3_aa: ASSLRDSGANVLT

v_call: TRBV9
j_call: TRBJ1-5
cdr3_aa: ASSDQGVVNQPQH

v_call: TRBV5-3
j_call: TRBJ2-1
cdr3_aa: AIQRDSSYNEQF

v_call: TRBV5-5
j_call: TRBJ1-1
cdr3_aa: ASSTGQVSHTEAF

v_call: TRBV4-3
j_call: TRBJ2-7
cdr3_aa: ASSQGLWKDEQY

v_call: TRBV5-5
j_call: TRBJ1-1
cdr3_aa: ASSLGTGENTEAF

v_call: TRBV7-9
j_call: TRBJ2-7
cdr3_aa: ASSPKSGAEQY